This entry features one T cell receptor beta chain sequence. As yet, its antigen is unknown. Individuals having autoimmune disease history or systemic immunosuppression were not enrolled. This sample stems from a study of OX40 agonist ivuxolimab in advanced cancers. Study at large: The treatment was a fully human IgG2 OX40 agonist, ivuxolimab.

Libraries were prepared by immunoSEQ multiplex PCR; TCRdb keeps only in-frame clonotypes and omits some of them. The profile covers roughly 49,000 clones, with around 84% appearing a single time and 1.6% taken by the ten largest. CDR1 is SEHNR and CDR2 is FQNEAQ in the germline V gene (reference sequence). Trimming removed 1 base from V and 14 bases from J, with 12 bases in between. CDR3 length: 12 amino acids. Study outcomes and limitations: Within 6 weeks, CD4+ and CD8+ blood T cells expanded clonally at 0.1 to 3.0 mg/kg. More expanded clones were found, on average, in CD8+ than in CD4+ T cells.

Sample: CD4+ or CD8+ T cells sorted from blood, taken in a trial of the OX40 agonist ivuxolimab. The V gene is TRBV7-9, the J gene TRBJ2-1; a weak D match, TRBD2 (5 bases). The sequence was collected from an adult with an advanced solid tumor such as melanoma, head and neck, liver or kidney cancer. The CDR3 is CASSLEDGNKFF. In DNA form, the CDR3 reads TGTGCCAGCAGCTTAGAAGACGGGAACAAGTTCTTC. Filled out from reference TRBV7-9 and TRBJ2-1, the complete variable domain reads DTGVSQNPRHKITKRGQNVTFRCDPISEHNRLYWYRQTLGQGPEFLTYFQNEAQLEKSRLLSDRFSAERPKGSFSTLEIQRTEQGDSAMYLCASSLEDGNKFFGPGTRLTVL.